This entry lists 29 T cell receptor beta chains sequenced from one sample in a study of patients and donors after allogeneic stem cell transplantation. TCRdb re-called the RT-PCR reads with MiXCR, one entry per CDR3 protein. Among 900,000 to 1,000,000 distinct CDR3 sequences listed, roughly 18% were seen once. Sequenced: blood, either unsorted or a sorted T cell fraction (not recorded which). All receptors come from a human donor who was either an allogeneic HSCT recipient or a stem cell or donor lymphocyte infusion donor (not recorded which). It is not recorded whose cells these are; they may come from a transplant donor.

Only a few counts were recorded for this clonotype. The chain is built from TRBV9 and TRBJ2-1; D ambiguous. The V and J ends lost 2 bases and 4 bases respectively, with 10 bases between them. From germline, CDR1 is SGDLS and CDR2 YYNGEE. There are 14 residues in the CDR3. In DNA form, the CDR3 reads TGTGCCAGCAGCGTCCAGACTGAATACAATGAGCAGTTCTTC. Translating it yields CASSVQTEYNEQFF.

The rearrangement joins TRBV6-2 or TRBV6-3 to TRBJ2-7, with D possibly matching TRBD2 (5 bases). The CDR3 loop spans 15 amino acids. The V end lost 6 bases, the J end lost 3 bases, and 18 bases lay between the germline ends. In germline, CDR1 is MNHEY, CDR2 SVGEGT. CDR3 loop: CASSKVARKYYEQYF. The CDR3 DNA sequence: TGTGCCAGCAGCAAGGTAGCGAGGAAGTACTACGAGCAGTACTTC.

This clonotype was observed a few times. V is TRBV29-1 and J is TRBJ2-6; TRBD1 might be the D (5 bases). The CDR3 extends over 15 amino acids. CDR1 SQVTM and CDR2 ANQGSEA come from the germline V gene. V was shortened by 4 bases and J by 0 bases, with 10 bases between the two germline ends. CDR3 DNA sequence: TGCAGCGTTGTGACAGCCTCCTCTGGGGCCAACGTCCTGACTTTC. Its protein is CSVVTASSGANVLTF.

This rearrangement joins TRBV5-1 to TRBJ2-5; 15 nucleotides match TRBD2. The V gene end was trimmed by 4 bases and the J gene end by 5 bases; junction bases not matched to a gene: 6. The germline gives CDR1 SGHRS, CDR2 YFSETQ. This CDR3 has 16 residues. The chain's CDR3 is CASSQRTSGRGETQYF. DNA of the CDR3: TGCGCCAGCAGCCAAAGGACTAGCGGGAGGGGGGAGACCCAGTACTTC.

V gene TRBV7-9 combines with J gene TRBJ2-1; possible D gene TRBD2, 5 bases. V gave up 11 bases and J gave up 6 bases, with 17 bases separating them. The CDR3 sequence is 13 residues long. Germline CDR1 is SEHNR and CDR2 is FQNEAQ (reference sequence). CDR3 DNA sequence: TGTGCCCGCCACGGGGTTTCGGGCAATGAGCAGTTCTTC. Its protein product is CARHGVSGNEQFF.

The chain links TRBV6-1 to TRBJ2-2; D unclear. The V end lost 3 bases, the J end lost 5 bases, and 7 bases lay between the germline ends. The CDR3 spans 13 residues. Germline-derived CDR1 and CDR2 are MNHNS and SASEGT. The CDR3 nucleotides read TGTGCCAGCAGTGATGGACGGACCGGGGAGCTGTTTTTT. Encoded protein: CASSDGRTGELFF.

In regard to this clonotype: Because the CDR3 is missing its conserved closing phenylalanine or tryptophan, this is likely a read error. This chain joins TRBV12-3 or TRBV12-4 and TRBJ2-2, with 9 nucleotides matching TRBD1. CDR3 length: 13 residues. V trimming: 5 bases; J trimming: 7 bases; junction bases outside the gene matches: 2. CDR3 amino acids: CASSGTGHGELFL. Written as DNA, the CDR3 is TGTGCCAGCAGTGGGACAGGGCACGGGGAGCTGTTTCTT.

This clonotype was recorded many times. V gene TRBV5-1 combines with J gene TRBJ2-2; D not certain. CDR1 is SGHRS and CDR2 is YFSETQ in the germline V gene. The CDR3 is 17 amino acids. Trimming removed 4 bases at V and 2 bases at J, with 18 bases between. This CDR3 reads CASSPRKMADNTGELFF. For the CDR3, the DNA is TGCGCCAGCAGCCCCCGGAAGATGGCGGATAACACCGGGGAGCTGTTTTTT.

The chain links TRBV6-5 to TRBJ1-2, with a possible D match to TRBD1 (5 bases). Per the germline V gene, CDR1 is MNHEY and CDR2 is SVGAGI. The V and J ends lost 2 bases and 5 bases respectively, with 15 bases between them. The CDR3 runs to 15 residues. CDR3 in DNA: TGTGCCAGCAGTTACGCGGGGCGAAGGCGGTATGGCTACACCTTC. This codes for CASSYAGRRRYGYTF.

This clonotype was found a few times. The chain carries TRBV7-6 and TRBJ1-1, with 7 bases identical to TRBD1. CDR3 size: 14 residues. V was pared by 5 bases and J by 4 bases, with 7 bases of the junction left unmatched. CDR1 is SGHVS and CDR2 is FNYEAQ in the germline V gene. The DNA of the CDR3 is TGTGCCAGCAGCCCCGAACAGGGGAGCACTGAAGCTTTCTTT. Amino acid sequence: CASSPEQGSTEAFF.

This clonotype was recorded at least ten times. The gene calls are TRBV20-1 and TRBJ2-5; D remains unclear. Germline V gives CDR1 DFQATT, CDR2 SNEGSKA (reference sequence). Trimming removed 6 bases from V and 7 bases from J, with 15 bases in between. The CDR3 runs to 12 residues. The CDR3: CSAIALVGTQYF. The DNA for the CDR3 is TGCAGTGCCATAGCCCTTGTAGGGACCCAGTACTTC.

This clonotype was observed a handful of times. The V gene is TRBV5-6, the J gene TRBJ1-6; D perhaps matches TRBD1 (5 bases). The CDR3 consists of 14 residues. The ends were cut back, 1 base at V and 14 bases at J, with 16 bases in the middle. Per the germline V gene, CDR1 is SGHDT and CDR2 is YYEEEE. CDR3 residues: CASSLFRGRKALHF. In nucleotides, the CDR3 is TGTGCCAGCAGCTTGTTCCGGGGGAGAAAGGCCCTCCACTTT. Full variable domain (rest looked up from reference TRBV5-6 and TRBJ1-6): DAGVTQSPTHLIKTRGQQVTLRCSPKSGHDTVSWYQQALGQGPQFIFQYYEEEERQRGNFPDRFSGHQFPNYSSELNVNALLLGDSALYLCASSLFRGRKALHFGNGTRLTVT.

A few counts support this clonotype. V usage is TRBV3-1 and J usage is TRBJ1-1; TRBD1 might be the D (5 bases). The CDR3 runs to 12 residues. In germline, CDR1 is LGHDT, CDR2 YNNKEL (reference sequence). V lost 1 base to trimming and J lost 9 bases, with 9 bases between them. CDR3 nucleotide sequence: TGTGCCAGCAGCCAAGGCGGGGGGAAAGCTTTCTTT. This translates into CASSQGGGKAFF.

This sequence joins TRBV11-1 and TRBJ2-6; a possible D gene is TRBD2 (5 bases). Germline V gives CDR1 SGHAT, CDR2 FQDESV (reference sequence). CDR3 size: 18 residues. With 5 bases removed from V and 4 bases from J, the gap between germline ends came to 21 bases. CDR3 DNA sequence: TGTGCCAGCAGCCAAGGGTTGAGAACGACTATAGGGGCCAACGTCCTGACTTTC. This sequence encodes CASSQGLRTTIGANVLTF.

This clonotype was recorded a few times. The V call is TRBV20-1, the J call TRBJ1-2; no reliable D call. Trimming left V 6 bases short and J 0 bases short, with 14 bases between. The CDR3 has 14 residues. Germline CDR1 DFQATT, CDR2 SNEGSKA (reference sequence). In nucleotides, the CDR3 is TGCAGTGCCGTGAAGGGAAATGCTAACTATGGCTACACCTTC. Its protein product is CSAVKGNANYGYTF.

The chain couples TRBV2 to TRBJ1-4, with D possibly matching TRBD1 (6 bases). V gave up 7 bases and J gave up 8 bases, with 20 bases separating them. The CDR3 totals 15 residues. From germline, CDR1 is SNHLY and CDR2 FYNNEI. CDR3 sequence reads: CASTEEQGLREKLFF. The CDR3 bases are TGTGCCAGCACAGAAGAACAGGGTCTGCGAGAAAAACTGTTTTTT.

V is TRBV5-1 and J is TRBJ1-1, with no clear D. From germline, CDR1 is SGHRS and CDR2 YFSETQ. The CDR3 runs 12 residues. Between the trimmed V and J ends, which lost 1 base and 6 bases, there was a span of 7 bases. DNA for the CDR3: TGCGCCAGCAGCTTGAGGGAGGCTGAAGCTTTCTTT. As protein: CASSLREAEAFF.

This clonotype was counted between two and nine times. The V and J genes are TRBV20-1 and TRBJ2-3; D is unresolved. This CDR3 has 14 residues. V lost 4 bases and J 4 bases, leaving 15 bases between the germline ends. CDR1 and CDR2 from the germline V gene are DFQATT and SNEGSKA (reference sequence). CDR3 nucleotides: TGCAGTGCTACTAGACCGGCAGTCGCAGATACGCAGTATTTT. It translates to CSATRPAVADTQYF.

The chain employs TRBV7-6 and TRBJ2-5; no clear D. From germline, CDR1 is SGHVS and CDR2 FNYEAQ. Between the trimmed V and J ends, which lost 4 bases and 5 bases, there was a span of 20 bases. The CDR3 runs 16 residues. CDR3 in amino acids: CASSSPALSRPETQYF. The CDR3 DNA sequence: TGTGCCAGCAGCTCCCCGGCCCTCTCCAGACCCGAGACCCAGTACTTC.

There are many counts of this clonotype. The chain carries TRBV12-3 or TRBV12-4 and TRBJ2-7, with 10 positions matching TRBD1. This CDR3 is 14 amino acids long. Trimming removed 5 bases from V and 2 bases from J; junction bases left unmatched: 3. CDR3 nucleotides: TGTGCCAGCAGTGGGACAGGGGCAACCTACGAGCAGTACTTC. It yields the protein CASSGTGATYEQYF.

This clonotype occurred a few times. The J gene is TRBJ2-1, the V gene TRBV2; 7 bases line up with TRBD2. Per germline, CDR1 SNHLY and CDR2 FYNNEI. The V and J ends lost 4 bases and 9 bases, in that order; junction bases with no gene match: 12. CDR3 size: 15 residues. The CDR3 protein is CASSGGRRPVGEQFF. Written as DNA, the CDR3 is TGTGCCAGCAGTGGCGGGAGAAGGCCGGTCGGTGAGCAGTTCTTC.

The rearrangement joins TRBV9 to TRBJ2-3; D is unclear. Trimming left V 2 bases short and J 0 bases short, with 10 bases between. The CDR3 is 15 amino acids. Germline V gene data show CDR1 as SGDLS and CDR2 as YYNGEE. In DNA form, the CDR3 reads TGTGCCAGCAGCGTCGCTCCCGATAGCACAGATACGCAGTATTTT. Its translation: CASSVAPDSTDTQYF.

This clonotype was recorded a few times. The rearrangement joins TRBV5-5 to TRBJ1-5, with 9 positions matching TRBD1. This CDR3 region has 16 residues. J was trimmed by 2 bases and V by 4 bases; bases with no gene match: 7. Germline V gene sequence: CDR1 SGHKS, CDR2 YYEKEE (reference sequence). The CDR3 reads CASSGTGFGGNQPQHF. In DNA form, the CDR3 reads TGTGCCAGCAGCGGGACAGGGTTCGGCGGCAATCAGCCCCAGCATTTT. The complete variable domain, with remaining parts taken from reference TRBV5-5 and TRBJ1-5, reads DAGVTQSPTHLIKTRGQQVTLRCSPISGHKSVSWYQQVLGQGPQFIFQYYEKEERGRGNFPDRFSARQFPNYSSELNVNALLLGDSALYLCASSGTGFGGNQPQHFGDGTRLSIL.

The gene calls are TRBV6-5 and TRBJ2-3; 8 bases are a match to TRBD1. Trimming cost V 4 bases and J 1 base; bases outside gene matches: 4. CDR1 MNHEY and CDR2 SVGAGI come from the germline V gene. There are 15 residues in the CDR3. The CDR3 protein is CASSSETGGTDTQYF. For the CDR3, the DNA is TGTGCCAGCAGTTCGGAGACAGGGGGCACAGATACGCAGTATTTT.

This clonotype was counted ten times or more. V and J are TRBV5-6 and TRBJ2-7; tentative D call: TRBD2 (6 bases). The germline gives CDR1 SGHDT, CDR2 YYEEEE. The CDR3 spans 13 residues. Between the trimmed V and J ends, which lost 1 base and 4 bases, there was a span of 9 bases. This CDR3 reads CASSLRERYEQYF. CDR3 sequence (DNA): TGTGCCAGCAGCTTGCGGGAGCGGTACGAGCAGTACTTC.

The V gene is TRBV7-9, the J gene TRBJ1-5; 11 bases agree with TRBD1. V was pared by 5 bases and J by 3 bases, with 6 bases of the junction left unmatched. The CDR3 spans 16 residues. Looked up from germline, CDR1 is SEHNR and CDR2 is FQNEAQ (reference sequence). The CDR3 DNA is TGTGCCAGCAGCCTAGGACAGGGGGCCAACAATCAGCCCCAGCATTTT. Translated: CASSLGQGANNQPQHF. Drawing the rest from reference TRBV7-9 and TRBJ1-5, the complete variable domain is DTGVSQNPRHKITKRGQNVTFRCDPISEHNRLYWYRQTLGQGPEFLTYFQNEAQLEKSRLLSDRFSAERPKGSFSTLEIQRTEQGDSAMYLCASSLGQGANNQPQHFGDGTRLSIL.

The chain has TRBV30 and TRBJ1-2; TRBD1 matches at 8 bases. This CDR3 is 12 amino acids long. After removal of 7 bases from V and 5 bases from J, the junction contained 6 bases not matched to a gene. Germline lookup yields CDR1 GTSNPN and CDR2 SVGIG (reference sequence). The CDR3 DNA sequence: TGTGCCTTCCAAGACAGGGGTTATGGCTACACCTTC. Its translation is CAFQDRGYGYTF. The variable domain in full, completed from reference TRBV30 and TRBJ1-2, reads SQTIHQWPATLVQPVGSPLSLECTVEGTSNPNLYWYRQAAGRGLQLLFYSVGIGQISSEVPQNLSASRPQDRQFILSSKKLLLSDSGFYLCAFQDRGYGYTFGSGTRLTVV.

This rearrangement joins TRBV20-1 to TRBJ1-2; D gene uncertain. Germline V lookup: CDR1 DFQATT, CDR2 SNEGSKA (reference sequence). The CDR3 is made up of 14 amino acids. The V gene lost 4 bases and the J gene lost 3 bases, with 15 bases spanning the gap. For the CDR3, the DNA is TGCAGTGCTATAGGTTTGGAGGCGGACTATGGCTACACCTTC. As protein: CSAIGLEADYGYTF.

This clonotype came up a few times. The chain joins TRBV12-3 or TRBV12-4 to TRBJ2-7, with D tentatively TRBD1 (5 bases). The length of the CDR3 is 14 residues. The V gene lost 6 bases and the J gene lost 3 bases, with 15 bases spanning the gap. This chain's CDR3 is CASRQGSVNYEQYF. The CDR3 DNA is TGTGCCAGCAGGCAGGGATCGGTAAACTACGAGCAGTACTTC.